This entry is about one T cell receptor (beta chain). Antigen specificity is unknown. The sample comes from a study of T cells expressing NK-cell markers. Across the whole study: HCMV serostatus: most of the eight sequenced donors positive, one negative. Whole-study results and caveats: These clonotypes additionally ranked first within the CD3+CD56-NKG2C+ fraction of a few donors. There remained a lack of clarity about HCMV specificity of expanded NKG2C+ T cell clones.

Generation of TCR beta cDNA was performed by 5'RACE template switching incorporating UMIs. TCRdb re-called the 5' RACE reads; one entry per CDR3 protein, DNA not given. The listing contains 350,000 to 500,000 distinct CDR3 sequences. Germline CDR1 reads SGHVS; CDR2 reads FNYEAQ. There are 18 residues in the CDR3. Sequenced material: blood T cells: a sorted CD56 or NKG2C T cell subset, CD4+ or CD8+ T cells, or bulk PBMC T cells (not recorded which). This receptor was taken from a woman aged 18 to 75 in good health. This chain connects TRBV7-6 to TRBJ2-1; the D call of TRBD1 rests on TCRdb alone, since no DNA is present to check it. The CDR3: CASSLALPGSLRGNEQFF.